One sample yielded the 2 T cell receptor beta chains listed below, sequenced in a study of control samples from healthy donors and cancer patients. TCRdb's copy holds only in-frame clones and misses some; the assay was immunoSEQ multiplex PCR. This sample has about 140,000 clones, with 70% to 90% found just once. Material: blood. The receptors were gathered from a woman aged 25 to 45 in good health.

V is TRBV5-4 and J is TRBJ2-7, with D perhaps TRBD1 (6 bases). Germline-derived CDR1 and CDR2 are SGHNT and YYREEE (reference sequence). V was clipped by 2 bases and J by 0 bases, with 9 bases between them. The CDR3 covers 14 residues. The CDR3 loop is CASSLGDNSYEQYF. For the CDR3, the DNA is TGTGCCAGCAGCTTAGGGGACAACTCCTACGAGCAGTACTTC.

This clone was detected only once. It may be a read error: a sequence one base away is much more abundant. This sample includes further DNA sequences coding for the same CDR3. This rearrangement joins TRBV14 to TRBJ1-1; D gene ambiguous. This CDR3 region has 13 residues. Deletions cut 1 base from V and 0 bases from J, with 3 bases between. Germline CDR1 is SGHDN and CDR2 is FVKESK. The CDR3 here is CASSQGVNTEAFF. The CDR3 region has the DNA TGTGCCAGCAGCCAAGGGGTGAACACTGAAGCTTTCTTT.